The 7 T cell receptor beta chains in this list originate from one sample, sequenced in a study of CD8 T cells in ankylosing spondylitis (dated by TCRdb to about 2017). Libraries were prepared through 5' RACE. The reads were generated on an Illumina HiSeq 2500. Clones were called with MiXCR by TCRdb after fastp trimmed the public reads at Q25, and only in-frame beta chains were retained. When rows share a CDR3 protein, they turn into one entry using the most common DNA and genes. The sample table shows some 42,000 distinct CDR3 sequences, and roughly 2.6% are seen once. The top ten constitute 4.6% of the sample. The sample comprised blood, either unsorted or a sorted T cell fraction (not recorded which). These receptors were taken from a male donor with ankylosing spondylitis or in good health (not recorded which).

This clonotype was found many times. The chain recombines TRBV9 with TRBJ1-6; D gene uncertain. The CDR3 extends over 15 amino acids. Germline assignment: CDR1 SGDLS and CDR2 YYNGEE. Trimming took off 2 bases at V and 6 bases at J, with 12 bases between the two ends. In DNA, the CDR3 is TGTGCCAGCAGCGTTTCAGTAGCGGGTAATTCACCCCTCCACTTT. Its translation: CASSVSVAGNSPLHF.

This clonotype appeared many times. The rearrangement joins TRBV9 to TRBJ1-2; D is uncertain. The germline CDR1 and CDR2 sequences are SGDLS and YYNGEE. Trimming pared 0 bases from V and 0 bases from J, leaving 6 bases between. CDR3 length equals 14 residues. The CDR3 is CASSVEGANYGYTF. CDR3 DNA: TGTGCCAGCAGCGTAGAGGGCGCTAACTATGGCTACACCTTC.

Many counts were recorded for this clonotype. This rearrangement joins TRBV9 to TRBJ2-3; 14 nucleotides agree with TRBD2. The trim removed 3 bases at V and 4 bases at J, leaving 4 bases unmatched. This CDR3 region has 16 residues. The germline V gene encodes CDR1 SGDLS and CDR2 YYNGEE. This CDR3 is CASSEGLAGVADTQYF. The DNA of the CDR3 is TGTGCCAGCAGCGAGGGACTAGCGGGAGTGGCAGATACGCAGTATTTT.

This clonotype was detected ten times or more. The chain recombines TRBV9 with TRBJ2-7, with 7 bases aligning to TRBD1. V lost 7 bases, J lost 1 base, and 5 bases stayed unmatched. The CDR3 sequence is 13 residues long. Germline CDR1 SGDLS, CDR2 YYNGEE. The CDR3 protein is CASASTGSYEQYF. The CDR3 nucleotides are TGTGCCAGCGCCTCGACAGGGTCCTACGAGCAGTACTTC.

This clonotype appeared many times. The V gene is TRBV9, the J gene TRBJ2-3; possibly TRBD1 or TRBD2 for D (6 bases each). The germline CDR1 and CDR2 sequences are SGDLS and YYNGEE. The CDR3 length is 16 residues. The V end lost 3 bases, the J end lost 2 bases, and 16 bases lay between the germline ends. CDR3 sequence reads: CASSALGGQTTDTQYF. The CDR3 bases are TGTGCCAGCAGCGCCTTAGGGGGGCAAACCACAGATACGCAGTATTTT.

There are many counts of this clonotype. The V gene is TRBV9, the J gene TRBJ1-2, with D possibly matching TRBD1 (6 bases). Germline V CDR1 and CDR2: SGDLS, YYNGEE. This CDR3 has 14 residues. V lost 3 bases and J lost 6, with 15 bases in between. The DNA of the CDR3 is TGTGCCAGCAGCGAGACCACAGGGAGGGATGGCTACACCTTC. Its protein product is CASSETTGRDGYTF.

This clonotype was picked up many times. The chain is built from TRBV9 and TRBJ2-1, with 13 bases that match TRBD2. With 6 bases clipped from V and 10 bases from J, the junction kept 10 bases outside the gene matches. The CDR3 is 15 amino acids. Germline values: CDR1 SGDLS, CDR2 YYNGEE. The CDR3 DNA follows: TGTGCCAGCAACCTCGGGTCACTAGCGGGAGGGGAGCAGTTCTTC. This translates into CASNLGSLAGGEQFF.